Following are 19 T cell receptor beta chains from one sample sequenced in a study of shared clonotypes between healthy human individuals. Here immunoSEQ multiplex PCR was the method, and the copy in TCRdb shows in-frame clones only, minus some. The sample carries roughly 1.5 million clones, approximately 98% recorded once. Material for sequencing was naive CD4+ T cells sorted from blood. Subset noted: CD45RA+ positively selected. These receptors all come from a young man in good health.

This clone appeared a single time. The CDR3 nucleotides are TGTGCCAGCAGCTGGACTAGCGGGAGCGTCGGGGCTAACACAGATACGCAGTATTTT. Translating it yields CASSWTSGSVGANTDTQYF. V gene TRBV28 combines with J gene TRBJ2-3; 13 nucleotides align to TRBD2. Germline V lookup: CDR1 MDHEN, CDR2 SYDVKM. CDR3 length: 19 amino acids. V lost 6 bases and J lost 2; bases outside the gene matches: 14.

The chain employs TRBV18 and TRBJ1-1; no reliable D call. Germline loops: CDR1 KGHSH, CDR2 LQKENI. This CDR3 spans 16 amino acids. V was trimmed by 2 bases and J by 0 bases, leaving 13 bases between them. CDR3 DNA: TGTGCCAGCTCACCAGTTGCAGTAGGGCTGAACACTGAAGCTTTCTTT. As protein: CASSPVAVGLNTEAFF. The whole variable domain, remainder taken from reference TRBV18 and TRBJ1-1, is NAGVMQNPRHLVRRRGQEARLRCSPMKGHSHVYWYRQLPEEGLKFMVYLQKENIIDESGMPKERFSAEFPKEGPSILRIQQVVRGDSAAYFCASSPVAVGLNTEAFFGQGTRLTVV.

The chain has TRBV9 and TRBJ2-3, with TRBD2 matching over 7 bases. Losses at the gene ends were 1 base for V and 5 bases for J; bases not matched to a gene: 7. CDR1 SGDLS and CDR2 YYNGEE come from the germline V gene. CDR3 length: 15 residues. The chain's CDR3 is CASSVTRERGDTQYF. CDR3 DNA: TGTGCCAGCAGCGTAACGCGGGAGCGTGGAGATACGCAGTATTTT.

The chain couples TRBV29-1 to TRBJ2-5; the D gene is possibly TRBD2 (6 bases). Germline V CDR1 and CDR2: SQVTM, ANQGSEA. Trimming took off 2 bases at V and 7 bases at J, with 14 bases between the two ends. This CDR3 has 13 residues. The CDR3: CSVENGGPGTQYF. CDR3 in DNA: TGCAGCGTTGAAAACGGAGGGCCTGGGACCCAGTACTTC.

The rearrangement uses TRBV10-3 and TRBJ2-3; no reliable D call. Germline V gene sequence: CDR1 ENHRY, CDR2 SYGVKD. There are 13 residues in the CDR3. V was trimmed by 0 bases and J by 3 bases, leaving 4 bases between them. In DNA form, the CDR3 reads TGTGCCATCAGTGAGTCTGAGACAGATACGCAGTATTTT. This sequence encodes CAISESETDTQYF.

This chain connects TRBV18 to TRBJ2-7; 9 nucleotides align to TRBD1. Germline-derived CDR1 and CDR2 are KGHSH and LQKENI. Losses at the gene ends were 1 base for V and 4 bases for J; bases not matched to a gene: 5. CDR3 size: 15 residues. CDR3 in amino acids: CASSPRIQGAYEQYF. The CDR3 DNA reads TGTGCCAGCTCACCACGAATACAGGGGGCTTACGAGCAGTACTTC.

The CDR3 region has the DNA TGTGCCAGCAGTTTAACCGGGCGCGCAATGGGTGAAAAACTGTTTTTT. Translation: CASSLTGRAMGEKLFF. The chain combines TRBV28 with TRBJ1-4; no reliable D call. The CDR3 length is 16 residues. V lost 2 bases to trimming and J lost 7 bases, with 17 bases between them. The germline V gene encodes CDR1 MDHEN and CDR2 SYDVKM.

The chain couples TRBV5-8 to TRBJ1-3; D is unclear. Germline V lookup: CDR1 SGHTS, CDR2 YDEGEE. The CDR3 is 13 amino acids. V was pared by 1 base and J by 8 bases, with 10 bases between. The CDR3 sequence: CASSLYASHTIYF. The CDR3 DNA reads TGTGCCAGCAGCTTGTACGCGAGCCACACCATATATTTT.

The chain combines TRBV10-3 with TRBJ2-1, with D possibly TRBD1 on 6 matching bases. The CDR3 covers 14 residues. The V and J ends lost 1 base and 9 bases respectively, with 13 bases between them. Germline loops: CDR1 ENHRY, CDR2 SYGVKD. CDR3 nucleotides: TGTGCCATCAGTGAGTTAAGACAGGAGATTGAGCAGTTCTTC. This gives the protein CAISELRQEIEQFF.

V is TRBV18 and J is TRBJ2-5; D might be TRBD1 (6 bases). V lost 3 bases and J 5 bases, leaving 19 bases between the germline ends. Per the germline V gene, CDR1 is KGHSH and CDR2 is LQKENI. CDR3 size: 16 residues. CDR3 DNA: TGTGCCAGCTCACCCACCACTCAGGGGACGGGGGAGACCCAGTACTTC. It translates to CASSPTTQGTGETQYF.

This clone was observed once. The identical CDR3 is also encoded by other nucleotide sequences in the sample. The chain links TRBV18 to TRBJ2-1, with 10 nucleotides matching TRBD2. The germline CDR1 and CDR2 sequences are KGHSH and LQKENI. CDR3 length: 15 amino acids. The junction had 6 bases not matched to a gene; V was cut back by 6 bases and J by 4 bases. The CDR3 bases are TGTGCCAGCTCCCCCGGGACTAGCGTATACAATGAGCAGTTCTTC. It is translated as CASSPGTSVYNEQFF. Together with reference TRBV18 and TRBJ2-1, the CDR3 gives the full variable domain: NAGVMQNPRHLVRRRGQEARLRCSPMKGHSHVYWYRQLPEEGLKFMVYLQKENIIDESGMPKERFSAEFPKEGPSILRIQQVVRGDSAAYFCASSPGTSVYNEQFFGPGTRLTVL.

The genes are TRBV30 and TRBJ1-1; D possibly corresponds to TRBD1 (6 bases). Per the germline V gene, CDR1 is GTSNPN and CDR2 is SVGIG (reference sequence). CDR3 length: 14 residues. The ends were cut back, 4 bases at V and 1 base at J, with 13 bases in the middle. The CDR3: CAWTEGGPNTEAFF. The DNA for the CDR3 is TGTGCCTGGACTGAAGGGGGGCCGAACACTGAAGCTTTCTTT.

The chain has TRBV7-3 and TRBJ2-5; the D gene is possibly TRBD1 (5 bases). V was shortened by 5 bases and J by 1 base, with 8 bases between the two germline ends. Germline loops: CDR1 SGHTA, CDR2 FQGTGA. This CDR3 comprises 13 residues. CDR3 DNA sequence: TGTGCCAGCAGCCAAGGGGCCCAAGAGACCCAGTACTTC. It encodes CASSQGAQETQYF.

The chain combines TRBV4-1 with TRBJ1-4; 8 bases line up with TRBD1. Germline V gives CDR1 MGHRA, CDR2 YSYEKL. The CDR3 loop spans 18 amino acids. After removal of 1 base from V and 8 bases from J, the junction contained 15 bases not matched to a gene. The CDR3 DNA follows: TGCGCCAGCAGCCAAGGGGACAGGTTTGGGTTTTTAAGGGAAAAACTGTTTTTT. This codes for CASSQGDRFGFLREKLFF.

CDR3 nucleotide sequence: TGTGCCAGTAGAGACCGGGACAGAGGCAATCAGCCCCAGCATTTT. Protein: CASRDRDRGNQPQHF. The genes are TRBV19 and TRBJ1-5; 7 bases are a match to TRBD1. Germline trimming cut 6 bases from V and 2 bases from J; bases unmatched to any gene: 7. Looked up from germline, CDR1 is LNHDA and CDR2 is SQIVND (reference sequence). This CDR3 contains 15 residues.

The chain uses TRBV29-1 and TRBJ2-7, with 8 bases fitting TRBD2. Germline CDR1 SQVTM, CDR2 ANQGSEA. V gave up 3 bases and J gave up 5 bases; unmatched junction bases: 9. The CDR3 length is 14 residues. The CDR3 bases are TGCAGCGTTGACGGGCTGACTAGCGCGGACGAGCAGTACTTC. It is translated as CSVDGLTSADEQYF.

The V and J genes are TRBV4-3 and TRBJ2-1; D possibly corresponds to TRBD1 (6 bases). The V gene lost 1 base and the J gene lost 2 bases, with 9 bases spanning the gap. The V gene's germline CDR1 is LGHNA and CDR2 YSLEER. CDR3 length: 15 amino acids. The CDR3 nucleotides are TGCGCCAGCAGCCAAGGTAGGACAGCCTACAATGAGCAGTTCTTC. Residues: CASSQGRTAYNEQFF.

The chain joins TRBV29-1 to TRBJ2-1; 9 nucleotides agree with TRBD2. The CDR3 covers 17 residues. Germline V gene sequence: CDR1 SQVTM, CDR2 ANQGSEA. J gave up 7 bases and V 4 bases, and 17 bases lay outside the gene matches. CDR3: CSVAQLAGRVTVNEQFF. The CDR3 DNA sequence: TGCAGCGTTGCACAGCTAGCGGGACGGGTGACAGTAAATGAGCAGTTCTTC.

The chain couples TRBV5-1 to TRBJ2-5, with unresolved D. The CDR3 totals 13 residues. Germline CDR1 and CDR2: SGHRS and YFSETQ. Trimming cost V 1 base and J 2 bases, with 6 bases left between them. The CDR3: CASSLRLQETQYF. Written as DNA, the CDR3 is TGCGCCAGCAGCTTGAGGCTTCAAGAGACCCAGTACTTC.